These T cell receptor beta chains were read from a single sample in a study of neurological immune-mediated disorders. In TCRdb, the 5' RACE reads were re-called with MiXCR into one record per CDR3 protein. The data contain around 70,000 distinct CDR3 sequences, roughly 4.8% of them singletons. The specimen sequenced was PBMCs. The receptors stem from a woman in her 70s with multiple sclerosis. Each CDR3 is given with its conserved first and last residue. The D gene is left open where the match is weak. Only some rows state a clone size, as once, few, many or a class for expanded clones.

clone_size,j_call,v_call,d_call,cdr3_aa,cdr3_nt
many,TRBJ2-3,TRBV12-3/TRBV12-4,TRBD2,CATQLAGTTDTQYF,TGTGCCACCCAGTTAGCGGGGACCACAGATACGCAGTATTTT
many,TRBJ2-1,TRBV6-6,-,CASTPDSYNEQFF,TGTGCCAGCACACCGGACAGCTACAATGAGCAGTTCTTC
many,TRBJ1-1,TRBV6-5,-,CASSYSPGNTEAFF,TGTGCCAGCAGTTACTCCCCAGGGAACACTGAAGCTTTCTTT
-,TRBJ2-7,TRBV10-3,TRBD1,CAISALTGGYEQYF,TGTGCCATCAGTGCCCTTACAGGGGGGTACGAGCAGTACTTC
many,TRBJ1-2,TRBV25-1,TRBD1,CASSLQGVNYGYTF,TGTGCCAGCAGCCTACAGGGGGTTAACTATGGCTACACCTTC
many,TRBJ2-5,TRBV3-1,-,CASSQERAGKETQYF,TGTGCCAGCAGCCAAGAGCGGGCGGGGAAAGAGACCCAGTACTTC
many,TRBJ2-3,TRBV12-3/TRBV12-4,-,CASRNTDTQYF,TGTGCCAGCAGAAACACAGATACGCAGTATTTT
-,TRBJ2-2,TRBV29-1,-,CSVEMISGELFF,TGCAGCGTTGAAATGATTAGCGGTGAGCTGTTTTTT
many,TRBJ1-1,TRBV6-5,-,CASSSTGNTEAFF,TGTGCCAGCAGTTCGACAGGTAACACTGAAGCTTTCTTT
many,TRBJ1-4,TRBV7-2,-,CASSLRGQGFRNEKLFF,TGTGCCAGCAGCCTAAGAGGGCAAGGGTTCCGGAATGAAAAACTGTTTTTT
many,TRBJ1-1,TRBV5-1,-,CASSLEFRQAPEAFF,TGCGCCAGCAGCTTGGAATTTCGGCAGGCGCCTGAAGCTTTCTTT
many,TRBJ2-2,TRBV7-2,TRBD2,CASSLRGGTGELFF,TGTGCCAGCAGCTTGCGGGGAGGGACCGGGGAGCTGTTTTTT
many,TRBJ1-2,TRBV20-1,-,CSASSTGAFYGYTF,TGCAGTGCTAGTAGCACAGGAGCCTTCTATGGCTACACCTTC
many,TRBJ2-1,TRBV5-1,TRBD2,CASSLRTSGRFYNEQFF,TGCGCCAGCAGCTTACGGACTAGCGGGAGGTTCTACAATGAGCAGTTCTTC
-,TRBJ2-1,TRBV5-1,-,CASSLERQIYNEQFF,TGCGCCAGCAGCTTGGAGAGACAGATATACAATGAGCAGTTCTTC
many,TRBJ1-2,TRBV12-3/TRBV12-4,-,CASSLEGRYGYTF,TGTGCCAGCAGTTTGGAGGGACGTTATGGCTACACCTTC
many,TRBJ2-5,TRBV20-1,-,CSAPQTGWETQYF,TGCAGTGCTCCCCAAACGGGTTGGGAGACCCAGTACTTC
-,TRBJ1-2,TRBV7-2,-,CASSPGGAYGYTF,TGTGCCAGCAGCCCGGGGGGGGCCTATGGCTACACCTTC
many,TRBJ1-1,TRBV6-2/TRBV6-3,-,CASREDTEAFF,TGTGCCAGCAGGGAAGACACTGAAGCTTTCTTT
many,TRBJ1-1,TRBV20-1,-,CSARKQETMNTEAFF,TGCAGTGCTAGAAAACAGGAGACGATGAACACTGAAGCTTTCTTT
few,TRBJ2-1,TRBV5-1,TRBD1,CASRKPGQSYNEQFF,TGCGCCAGCAGAAAACCGGGACAGTCGTACAATGAGCAGTTCTTC
many,TRBJ2-2,TRBV5-5,-,CASSLVVGELFF,TGTGCCAGCAGCTTGGTCGTGGGCGAGCTGTTTTTT
many,TRBJ1-6,TRBV7-6,TRBD1,CASSQGQDLSPLHF,TGTGCCAGCAGCCAGGGACAGGACCTTTCACCCCTCCACTTT
many,TRBJ2-5,TRBV20-1,-,CSARDSAIPRETQYF,TGCAGTGCTAGAGATAGCGCGATCCCGAGAGAGACCCAGTACTTC
many,TRBJ2-7,TRBV12-3/TRBV12-4,-,CASSLEAYYEQYF,TGTGCCAGCAGTTTAGAGGCTTACTACGAGCAGTACTTC
many,TRBJ2-3,TRBV11-2,TRBD2,CASSFLAGVLTDTQYF,TGTGCCAGCAGCTTTCTAGCGGGAGTGCTCACAGATACGCAGTATTTT
many,TRBJ2-2,TRBV20-1,TRBD2,CSAAGGVSTGELFF,TGCAGTGCTGCCGGGGGGGTGTCGACCGGGGAGCTGTTTTTT
many,TRBJ1-1,TRBV20-1,-,CSARGQNTEAFF,TGCAGTGCTAGGGGACAGAACACTGAAGCTTTCTTT
-,TRBJ1-1,TRBV9,-,CASSVGSGGGDTEAFF,TGTGCCAGCAGCGTAGGATCGGGAGGAGGGGACACTGAAGCTTTCTTT
-,TRBJ2-5,TRBV5-1,-,CASSLGPGEKETQYF,TGCGCCAGCAGCTTAGGCCCGGGAGAAAAAGAGACCCAGTACTTC
many,TRBJ2-1,TRBV28,-,CAIEGLYNEQFF,TGTGCCATAGAAGGCCTCTACAATGAGCAGTTCTTC
many,TRBJ1-5,TRBV20-1,-,CSAREAESGNQPQHF,TGCAGTGCTAGAGAAGCCGAGAGTGGGAATCAGCCCCAGCATTTT
many,TRBJ2-3,TRBV5-8,-,CAAGARTDTQYF,TGTGCCGCAGGGGCCAGGACAGATACGCAGTATTTT
many,TRBJ1-5,TRBV29-1,-,CSVVLPGEPSQPQHF,TGCAGCGTTGTTTTGCCCGGCGAACCTTCTCAGCCCCAGCATTTT
-,TRBJ2-2,TRBV20-1,-,CSARVQGLNNGELFF,TGCAGTGCTAGAGTTCAGGGGCTGAACAACGGGGAGCTGTTTTTT
few,TRBJ2-7,TRBV27,-,CASSPSGASYEQYF,TGTGCCAGCAGTCCGTCCGGGGCCTCCTACGAGCAGTACTTC
many,TRBJ2-4,TRBV4-3,-,CASSQDQDLDIQYF,TGCGCCAGCAGCCAAGATCAGGACCTAGACATTCAGTACTTC
many,TRBJ2-1,TRBV5-1,-,CASIGGESYSYNEQFF,TGCGCCAGCATTGGTGGGGAGAGCTACTCCTACAATGAGCAGTTCTTC
many,TRBJ2-3,TRBV7-9,-,CASSLDRSSDTQYF,TGTGCCAGCAGCTTGGACAGAAGCTCCGATACGCAGTATTTT
many,TRBJ2-1,TRBV20-1,TRBD2,CSAYQGLAGSNEQFF,TGCAGTGCTTACCAGGGACTAGCGGGAAGCAATGAGCAGTTCTTC
many,TRBJ2-1,TRBV4-1,TRBD2,CASSPGLAGGRNEQFF,TGCGCCAGCAGCCCGGGACTAGCGGGAGGAAGGAATGAGCAGTTCTTC
many,TRBJ2-7,TRBV5-1,-,CASSSSRERYEQYF,TGCGCCAGCAGCTCGAGCCGGGAAAGATACGAGCAGTACTTC
-,TRBJ1-2,TRBV6-1,-,CASSEYRTANYGYTF,TGTGCCAGCAGTGAATACAGGACGGCCAACTATGGCTACACCTTC
-,TRBJ2-7,TRBV5-1,TRBD2,CASSLAEAGVRYEQYF,TGCGCCAGCAGCTTGGCCGAAGCGGGAGTTAGGTACGAGCAGTACTTC
many,TRBJ2-3,TRBV20-1,TRBD2,CSAPSPGLTHLFPTDTQYF,TGCAGTGCCCCCAGCCCGGGACTAACCCACCTTTTTCCCACAGATACGCAGTATTTT
-,TRBJ1-1,TRBV7-9,-,CASSLDREAFF,TGTGCCAGCAGCTTAGACCGTGAAGCTTTCTTT
many,TRBJ1-5,TRBV5-5,-,CASSLEGSRQPQHF,TGTGCCAGCAGCCTGGAAGGCAGCAGGCAGCCCCAGCATTTT
many,TRBJ2-7,TRBV7-2,-,CASSLYARAEGHEQYF,TGTGCCAGCAGCTTATATGCGCGAGCGGAGGGCCACGAGCAGTACTTC
medium-sized,TRBJ2-7,TRBV7-2,-,CASSVSHGSALNEQYF,TGTGCCAGCAGCGTATCGCACGGCAGCGCCTTAAACGAGCAGTACTTC
many,TRBJ2-7,TRBV5-1,-,CASGIDSPSYEQYF,TGCGCCAGCGGGATTGACTCGCCTTCCTACGAGCAGTACTTC
many,TRBJ2-3,TRBV7-2,-,CASSLTGRPSTDTQYF,TGTGCCAGCAGCCTCACGGGGCGACCTAGCACAGATACGCAGTATTTT
many,TRBJ2-5,TRBV7-2,-,CASSPSSLQETQYF,TGTGCCAGCAGTCCATCCAGCCTCCAAGAGACCCAGTACTTC
few,TRBJ2-3,TRBV20-1,-,CSAPAGTSTDTQYF,TGCAGTGCTCCGGCCGGGACGAGCACAGATACGCAGTATTTT
many,TRBJ2-7,TRBV6-2/TRBV6-3,TRBD2,CASTDLSGRFPYEQYF,TGTGCCAGCACCGACCTTAGCGGGAGGTTCCCCTACGAGCAGTACTTC
many,TRBJ2-1,TRBV27,TRBD2,CASSYQRERGEQFF,TGTGCCAGCAGTTACCAGCGGGAGAGGGGTGAGCAGTTCTTC
many,TRBJ2-7,TRBV7-2,TRBD1,CASSQWGQPLYEQYF,TGTGCCAGCAGTCAGTGGGGACAGCCATTATACGAGCAGTACTTC
many,TRBJ1-6,TRBV30,-,CAWSGGNSPLHF,TGTGCCTGGAGTGGGGGCAATTCACCCCTCCACTTT
many,TRBJ1-2,TRBV6-2/TRBV6-3,-,CASSPTGVNYGYTF,TGTGCCAGCAGTCCGACAGGAGTCAACTATGGCTACACCTTC
few,TRBJ2-3,TRBV18,TRBD1,CASSLATGTTDTQYF,TGTGCCAGCTCACTAGCGACAGGGACCACAGATACGCAGTATTTT
many,TRBJ1-1,TRBV7-2,TRBD1,CASSQPGGEAFF,TGTGCCAGCAGCCAACCAGGGGGCGAAGCTTTCTTT